The source of this TCR beta chain is a study of T cell clonotyping in hematopoietic cell transplantation. Study details: Recipients' pretransplant samples followed cytoreduction.

In the case of this clone: What it binds is not known.

TCRdb keeps only in-frame clones here, not all; method: immunoSEQ multiplex PCR. Here the sample spans about 26,000 clones, approximately 82% being singletons. Unmatched junction bases numbered 5, after V lost 5 bases and J lost 1 base. The CDR3 consists of 15 residues. Germline assignment: CDR1 MNHNS and CDR2 SASEGT. Study results and caveats: Few recipient clonotypes overlapped donors; over 95% were de novo at given depth. Cells were unsorted, so CD4 and CD8 contributions were not separated.

Time point indicated: recipient sample about 28 days before transplant, after cytoreduction. Recipients were bled about 28 days pretransplant and at posttransplant days 30, 100, 180. This TCR came from a woman in her sixties with acute myeloid leukemia. Some clones in this sample may be carry-over from other donors' samples. The chain couples TRBV6-1 to TRBJ1-1, with 9 bases identical to TRBD1. The sequences come from peripheral blood mononuclear cells, collected before stem cell transplant. CDR3 amino acids: CASSPDRGANTEAFF. CDR3 nucleotide sequence: TGTGCCAGCAGTCCTGACAGGGGGGCGAACACTGAAGCTTTCTTT.